This paragraph covers one T cell receptor (beta chain) sequence. V was clipped by 5 bases and J by 1 base, with 12 bases between them. CDR1 and CDR2 (germline): SGHAT, FQNNGV. The length of the CDR3 is 15 residues. The sample originates from a study of blood T cell repertoires in COVID-19. Sequencing was performed with immunoSEQ multiplex PCR; in TCRdb, only in-frame clones are kept and a portion is missing. Of nearly 350,000 clones listed, more than 85% are singletons. The V and J genes are TRBV11-2 and TRBJ1-5, with D possibly being TRBD1 (5 bases). The receptor comes from a woman younger than 45 who had recovered from COVID-19. Sequencing was performed on PBMCs or T cells enriched from blood (not recorded which). The CDR3 bases are TGTGCCAGCAGCGTAACGGAGGGGAGCAATCAGCCCCAGCATTTT. Protein sequence: CASSVTEGSNQPQHF.